Here is one T cell receptor beta chain with its context. There are many counts of this clonotype. The antigen this receptor binds is unknown. No base quality information exists; no much larger clone differs at one position. The time point label on this specimen signifies: newly diagnosed GD, antithyroid drugs for less than 3 months. RNA was extracted from PBMCs in TRIzol for both TCR sequencing and RNA sequencing. The diagnosis of Graves' disease was made according to American Thyroid Association guidelines. Patients were recruited from an endocrinology department in Xi'an, China. Each patient gave around 9.2 milliliters of peripheral blood, collected in an EDTA anticoagulant tube. Ficoll Paque Plus density gradient separation was used to isolate PBMCs, and no further T cell sorting was performed. An Agilent 2100 Bioanalyzer and agarose gel were used to assess RNA quality, and a NanoDrop 2000 was used to measure RNA concentration.

The germline V gene gives CDR1 as MNHNS and CDR2 as SASEGT. At the junction V is shortened by 10 bases and J by 0 bases, with 11 bases in between. Inclusive of the bounding cysteine and phenylalanine, the CDR3 is 13 residues long. The DNA shown is the 39-base CDR3, in frame from base 1. This sample stems from a study of regulatory T cells in long-lasting Graves disease (dated by TCRdb to about 2021). Looking at the study overall: Patients with newly diagnosed Graves' disease had been on antithyroid drugs for under 3 months. The study was registered as a clinical trial and conducted in China. A total of around 35 samples underwent TCR sequencing: some 13 from persistent and about 20 from newly diagnosed Graves' disease patients. Patients with persistent Graves' disease were compared with patients with newly diagnosed Graves' disease using TCR sequencing and RNA sequencing of peripheral blood.

Library prep was done by multiplex PCR. The listed sequencing device is Illumina HiSeq 4000. To build TCR beta libraries, CDR3 regions were amplified by Arm-PCR using iRepertoire HTBI primers. PCR products were gel purified before sequencing. The published analysis was carried out like this. A total of fewer than 80 TRBV and under 15 TRBJ segments were identified across samples and were used for gene usage analysis of CDR3 amino acid clonotypes. COPE and FqMerger were used to merge filtered high-quality paired reads into contigs. BLAST was used to align contigs to IMGT TRBV, TRBD and TRBJ reference genes, and CDR3 was defined according to IMGT. Highly expanded clones were defined as clonotypes with a frequency above 0.1%. Shannon entropy served as the measure of repertoire diversity, while the Gini coefficient captured V-J evenness. Clonotypes shared by more than one individual were considered public. TCRdb trimmed public reads at Q25 via fastp, called clones via MiXCR and kept in-frame beta chains. Identical CDR3 proteins give one entry, which carries the most common genes and DNA. TCRdb assigned the V and J calls; the authors' analysis was not used. The sample profile shows approximately 400,000 distinct CDR3 sequences; about a sixth of them were found once. Roughly 20% of the sample is held by the ten biggest clonotypes.

What the authors observed across the whole study: Sequencing and analysis were restricted to the TCR beta chain. Persistent patients shared more public clonotypes among themselves (2,741) than newly diagnosed patients did (more than 950). As a limitation, the authors acknowledged that the small sample size may reduce accuracy. Only peripheral blood was studied, because thyroid tissue, the primary lesion, was inaccessible. Preferential use of TRBV28, TRBJ1-2 and TRBJ2-5 was observed in persistent disease, whereas TRBV20-1 and TRBJ2-1 were favored in newly diagnosed disease. Lower TCR Shannon entropy and fewer highly expanded clones were observed in persistent Graves' disease patients than in newly diagnosed patients, which suggested clonal expansion.

This receptor was identified in a female donor with Graves disease. Sequencing used peripheral blood mononuclear cells (PBMCs), obtained at new diagnosis, from a patient treated with antithyroid drugs. The chain couples TRBV6-1 to TRBJ2-3; perhaps TRBD2 is the D gene, with 6 bases matching. At the DNA level, the sequence is TGTGCCACGAATAGCGGAAGCACAGATACGCAGTATTTT. Its translation is CATNSGSTDTQYF.